The rows below give T cell receptor beta chains drawn from one sample of a study of blood T cell repertoires in COVID-19. TCRdb keeps only in-frame clones here, not all; method: immunoSEQ multiplex PCR. The sample consists of about 250,000 clones, approximately 92% of them appearing once. The sequenced sample was PBMCs or T cells enriched from blood (not recorded which). All receptors come from a young woman who had recovered from COVID-19. Both conserved end residues are part of each CDR3. The D gene is left open where the match is weak. Size values are once, few and many counts, or a class for expanded clones, and some rows have none.

>TRBV5-6|NA|TRBJ1-2|NA
CASSTRGDRGYTF
TGTGCCAGCAGCACCAGGGGCGATCGTGGCTACACCTTC
>TRBV6-5|NA|TRBJ1-2|NA
CASSYGAGHGYTF
TGTGCCAGCAGTTATGGGGCAGGGCATGGCTACACCTTC
>TRBV9|NA|TRBJ1-6|once
CASSGGRGANSPLHF
TGTGCCAGCAGCGGAGGTCGGGGGGCCAATTCACCCCTCCACTTT
>TRBV10-3|NA|TRBJ2-7|NA
CAISEPTGAGAYEQYF
TGTGCCATCAGTGAGCCGACAGGAGCCGGGGCCTACGAGCAGTACTTC
>TRBV19|NA|TRBJ1-1|NA
CASSITVRANTEAFF
TGTGCCAGTAGTATAACGGTGAGAGCTAACACTGAAGCTTTCTTT
>TRBV2|NA|TRBJ1-5|NA
CASSKGVGQPQHF
TGTGCCTCCAGCAAAGGGGTGGGACAGCCCCAGCATTTT
>TRBV6-5|NA|TRBJ2-3|NA
CASSSFGSTDTQYF
TGTGCCAGCAGTTCTTTCGGGAGCACAGATACGCAGTATTTT
>TRBV9|NA|TRBJ1-2|NA
CASSPGTIPAQGYGYTF
TGTGCCAGCAGCCCGGGGACAATACCAGCCCAGGGCTATGGCTACACCTTC
>TRBV27|NA|TRBJ2-2|once
CASSAGGELFF
TGTGCCAGCAGTGCGGGTGGGGAGCTGTTTTTT
>TRBV18|NA|TRBJ2-1|NA
CASSSEWGGGDSDEQFF
TGTGCCAGCTCATCAGAATGGGGCGGGGGCGATAGCGATGAGCAGTTCTTC
>TRBV19|NA|TRBJ1-2|NA
CASSIEALRVGYTF
TGTGCCAGTAGTATAGAAGCCCTGCGGGTTGGCTACACCTTC
>TRBV28|TRBD2|TRBJ2-7|NA
CASSLFGGDYEQYF
TGTGCCAGCAGTTTATTCGGGGGGGACTACGAGCAGTACTTC
>TRBV28|NA|TRBJ1-2|NA
CASSLAGSYYTYGYTF
TGTGCCAGCAGTTTGGCAGGGTCCTATTACACCTATGGCTACACCTTC
>TRBV12-5|NA|TRBJ1-2|NA
CASGFTRTEYGYTF
TGTGCTAGTGGTTTTACGCGGACAGAATATGGCTACACCTTC
>TRBV9|NA|TRBJ1-6|NA
CASSPRQAESPLHF
TGTGCCAGCAGCCCTAGACAGGCGGAGTCACCCCTCCACTTT
>TRBV5-1|NA|TRBJ2-5|NA
CASSPEGGPGETQYF
TGCGCCAGCAGCCCGGAGGGGGGGCCAGGAGAGACCCAGTACTTC
>TRBV6-5|TRBD1|TRBJ1-5|NA
CASKGTGGGQPQHF
TGTGCCAGCAAAGGGACAGGGGGGGGTCAGCCCCAGCATTTT
>TRBV3-1/TRBV3-2|NA|TRBJ1-5|NA
CASSQVRINNQPQHF
TGTGCCAGCAGCCAAGTCAGGATTAACAATCAGCCCCAGCATTTT
>TRBV5-1|NA|TRBJ2-1|NA
CASSGGILYNEQFF
TGCGCCAGCAGTGGGGGGATTTTATACAATGAGCAGTTCTTC
>TRBV5-1|NA|TRBJ2-5|NA
CASSLSQETQYF
TGCGCCAGCAGCCTGTCCCAAGAGACCCAGTACTTC
>TRBV10-1|TRBD1|TRBJ2-7|once
CASSSGTAIYEQYF
TGCGCCAGCAGTTCCGGGACAGCCATCTACGAGCAGTACTTC
>TRBV6-2/TRBV6-3|NA|TRBJ2-1|NA
CASSYQAELNEQFF
TGTGCCAGCAGTTACCAGGCAGAACTTAATGAGCAGTTCTTC
>TRBV5-6|NA|TRBJ2-7|NA
CASSLGANSYEQYF
TGTGCCAGCAGCTTGGGGGCTAACTCCTACGAGCAGTACTTC
>TRBV11-3|NA|TRBJ2-1|NA
CASSSQGAGQQFF
TGTGCCAGCAGCTCACAGGGAGCAGGACAGCAGTTCTTC
>TRBV27|NA|TRBJ2-3|NA
CATEGGGTDTQYF
TGTGCCACCGAAGGGGGGGGAACAGATACGCAGTATTTT
>TRBV14|NA|TRBJ2-5|NA
CASSQDSRGETQYF
TGTGCCAGCAGCCAAGATTCCAGGGGAGAGACCCAGTACTTC
>TRBV21-1|NA|TRBJ1-1|NA
CASSKWQMNTEAFF
TGTGCCAGCAGCAAGTGGCAGATGAACACTGAAGCTTTCTTT
>TRBV19|NA|TRBJ1-5|NA
CASSIPSGGNPRPQHF
TGTGCCAGTAGTATACCTTCCGGGGGGAACCCAAGGCCCCAGCATTTT
>TRBV7-2|NA|TRBJ1-2|NA
CASSPQKSPGYTF
TGTGCCAGCAGCCCCCAGAAGTCTCCTGGCTACACCTTC
>TRBV30|NA|TRBJ1-2|NA
CAWTGDENGYTF
TGTGCCTGGACAGGGGATGAGAATGGCTACACCTTC
>TRBV28|TRBD1|TRBJ2-3|NA
CASSFTDRGSDTQYF
TGTGCCAGCAGTTTTACGGACAGGGGGTCAGATACGCAGTATTTT
>TRBV2|TRBD2|TRBJ2-7|NA
CASSDRTSPYEQYF
TGTGCCAGCAGTGATAGGACTAGCCCCTACGAGCAGTACTTC
>TRBV10-2|TRBD1|TRBJ1-2|NA
CASGGQGAGGYTF
TGCGCCAGCGGAGGACAGGGGGCCGGCGGCTACACCTTC
>TRBV6-5|TRBD1|TRBJ1-5|NA
CASSVTGGQYQPQHF
TGTGCCAGCAGCGTTACAGGGGGCCAGTATCAGCCCCAGCATTTT
>TRBV5-3|NA|TRBJ1-6|NA
CARSRGGSPLHF
TGTGCCAGAAGCCGAGGGGGATCACCCCTCCACTTT
>TRBV3-1/TRBV3-2|NA|TRBJ2-5|NA
CASSQQGETQYF
TGTGCCAGCAGCCAACAGGGGGAGACCCAGTACTTC
>TRBV6-2/TRBV6-3|TRBD1|TRBJ1-2|NA
CASSPGTGGPARGYTF
TGTGCCAGCAGCCCTGGGACAGGGGGACCCGCGCGTGGCTACACCTTC
>TRBV6-5|NA|TRBJ2-1|NA
CASSTIPGDEQFF
TGTGCCAGCAGCACTATTCCTGGCGATGAGCAGTTCTTC
>TRBV27|TRBD1|TRBJ1-2|NA
CASSSNRGNYGYTF
TGTGCCAGCAGTTCTAACAGGGGGAACTATGGCTACACCTTC
>TRBV3-1/TRBV3-2|NA|TRBJ2-7|NA
CASSHRQASYEQYF
TGTGCCAGCAGCCACCGACAGGCCTCCTACGAGCAGTACTTC
>TRBV12-3/TRBV12-4|TRBD2|TRBJ2-3|NA
CASRREGTQYF
TGTGCCAGCAGACGGGAGGGGACGCAGTATTTT
>TRBV10-3|NA|TRBJ1-1|NA
CAISRGDPPNTEAFF
TGTGCCATCAGTCGCGGGGACCCTCCGAACACTGAAGCTTTCTTT
>TRBV25-1|TRBD1|TRBJ2-2|NA
CASTSRQGTGELFF
TGTGCCAGCACCTCCCGACAGGGGACCGGGGAGCTGTTTTTT
>TRBV5-4|TRBD1|TRBJ2-1|NA
CASSSPGQRDNEQFF
TGTGCCAGCAGCTCGCCGGGACAGAGAGACAATGAGCAGTTCTTC
>TRBV6-5|NA|TRBJ1-6|NA
CASSYSGQRIDSPLHF
TGTGCCAGCAGTTACTCAGGACAGAGGATCGATTCACCCCTCCACTTT
>TRBV6-5|NA|TRBJ2-1|NA
CASSSGQAAEQFF
TGTGCCAGCAGTTCGGGACAAGCCGCCGAGCAGTTCTTC
>TRBV5-1|NA|TRBJ1-2|NA
CASSLLVPGGDGYTF
TGCGCCAGCAGCTTGTTGGTTCCGGGAGGGGATGGCTACACCTTC
>TRBV30|TRBD2|TRBJ2-3|NA
CAWSVRGGSDTQYF
TGTGCCTGGAGTGTACGGGGGGGTTCAGATACGCAGTATTTT
>TRBV29-1|NA|TRBJ1-4|NA
CSGMTGSNEKLFF
TGCAGCGGAATGACAGGCTCTAATGAAAAACTGTTTTTT
>TRBV28|TRBD1|TRBJ1-2|NA
CASSFRTGYLGGYTF
TGTGCCAGCAGTTTCCGGACAGGGTACTTGGGAGGCTACACCTTC
>TRBV29-1|NA|TRBJ1-1|NA
CSVREVGGGTEAFF
TGCAGCGTAAGGGAGGTGGGAGGGGGCACTGAAGCTTTCTTT
>TRBV15|NA|TRBJ1-4|once
CATSSFPEKLFF
TGTGCCACCAGCAGCTTCCCGGAAAAACTGTTTTTT
>TRBV19|TRBD1|TRBJ1-5|once
CASSIDGGQGNQPQHF
TGTGCCAGTAGTATAGATGGGGGACAGGGGAATCAGCCCCAGCATTTT
>TRBV5-1|TRBD1|TRBJ1-1|once
CASSSGGQTNTEAFF
TGCGCCAGCAGCTCTGGGGGACAGACGAACACTGAAGCTTTCTTT
>TRBV27|NA|TRBJ2-4|NA
CASSSLFLAKNIQYF
TGTGCCAGCAGTTCACTTTTTTTAGCCAAAAACATTCAGTACTTC
>TRBV6-1|NA|TRBJ2-7|once
CASSEPPGRGVSFYEQYF
TGTGCCAGCAGTGAACCGCCAGGCCGCGGGGTCAGTTTCTACGAGCAGTACTTC
>TRBV6-6|NA|TRBJ1-4|NA
CASSYSKGLNEKLFF
TGTGCCAGCAGTTACTCGAAGGGGTTGAATGAAAAACTGTTTTTT